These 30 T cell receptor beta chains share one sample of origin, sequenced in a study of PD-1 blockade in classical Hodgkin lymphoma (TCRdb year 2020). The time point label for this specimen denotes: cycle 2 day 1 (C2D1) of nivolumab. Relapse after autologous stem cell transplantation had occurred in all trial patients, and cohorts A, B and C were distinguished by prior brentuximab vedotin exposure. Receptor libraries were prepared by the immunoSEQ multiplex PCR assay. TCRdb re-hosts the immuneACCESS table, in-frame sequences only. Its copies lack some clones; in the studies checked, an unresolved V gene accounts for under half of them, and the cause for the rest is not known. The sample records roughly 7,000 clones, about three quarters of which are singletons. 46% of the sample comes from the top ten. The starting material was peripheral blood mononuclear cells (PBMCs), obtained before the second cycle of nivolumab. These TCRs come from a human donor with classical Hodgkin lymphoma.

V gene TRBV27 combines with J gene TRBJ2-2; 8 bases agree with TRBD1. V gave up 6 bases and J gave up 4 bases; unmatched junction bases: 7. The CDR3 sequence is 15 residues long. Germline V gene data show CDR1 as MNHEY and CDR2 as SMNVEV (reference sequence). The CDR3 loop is CASRPTGDFTGELFF. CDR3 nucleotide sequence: TGTGCCAGCAGGCCGACAGGGGACTTCACCGGGGAGCTGTTTTTT.

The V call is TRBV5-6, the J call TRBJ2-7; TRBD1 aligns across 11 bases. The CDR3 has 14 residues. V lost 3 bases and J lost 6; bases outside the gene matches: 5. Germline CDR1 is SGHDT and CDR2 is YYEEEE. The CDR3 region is CASSSGQGASEQYF. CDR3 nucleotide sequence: TGTGCCAGCAGCTCTGGACAGGGGGCCTCCGAGCAGTACTTC.

CDR3 sequence (DNA): TGTGCCAGCAGCAATTCAGGGGGCGCAGGACGTGGTACTGAAGCTTTCTTT. Amino acids: CASSNSGGAGRGTEAFF. The chain uses TRBV27 and TRBJ1-1, with 8 positions matching TRBD1. The V gene's germline CDR1 is MNHEY and CDR2 SMNVEV (reference sequence). The ends lost 6 bases at V and 5 bases at J; junction bases unmatched: 17. The CDR3 sequence is 17 residues long.

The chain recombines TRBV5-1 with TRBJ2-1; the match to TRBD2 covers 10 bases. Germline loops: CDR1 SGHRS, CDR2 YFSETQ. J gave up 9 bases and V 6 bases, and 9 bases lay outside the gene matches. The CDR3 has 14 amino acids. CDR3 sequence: CASTLGLASGEQFF. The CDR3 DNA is TGCGCCAGCACTTTGGGACTAGCGTCGGGTGAGCAGTTCTTC.

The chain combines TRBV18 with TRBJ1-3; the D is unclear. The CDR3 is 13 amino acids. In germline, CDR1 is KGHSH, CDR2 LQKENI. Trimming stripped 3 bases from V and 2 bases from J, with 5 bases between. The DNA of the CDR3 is TGTGCCAGCTCACCTTCGGCTGGAAACACCATATATTTT. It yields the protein CASSPSAGNTIYF.

In DNA form, the CDR3 reads TGTGCCAGCAGCGTAGGGGGAACTCCTGCCGGGGAGCTGTTTTTT. This encodes CASSVGGTPAGELFF. The V and J genes are TRBV9 and TRBJ2-2, with D hard to call. V shed 0 bases and J shed 6 bases, with 12 bases lying between them. In germline, CDR1 is SGDLS, CDR2 YYNGEE. This CDR3 spans 15 amino acids.

The CDR3 region is CASSWKDGEQYF. As DNA, the CDR3 is TGTGCCAGCAGCTGGAAAGACGGCGAGCAGTACTTC. J is TRBJ2-7 and V is TRBV5-6; D gene ambiguous. This CDR3 contains 12 residues. V was shortened by 3 bases and J by 6 bases, with 10 bases between the two germline ends. Germline lookup yields CDR1 SGHDT and CDR2 YYEEEE.

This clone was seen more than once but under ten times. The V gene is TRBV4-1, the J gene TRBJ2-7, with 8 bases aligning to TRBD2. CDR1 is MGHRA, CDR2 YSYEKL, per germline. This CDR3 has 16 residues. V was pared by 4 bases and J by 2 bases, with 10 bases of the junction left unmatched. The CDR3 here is CASSRLGLVPTYEQYF. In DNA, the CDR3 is TGCGCCAGCAGCCGATTGGGACTAGTGCCCACCTACGAGCAGTACTTC.

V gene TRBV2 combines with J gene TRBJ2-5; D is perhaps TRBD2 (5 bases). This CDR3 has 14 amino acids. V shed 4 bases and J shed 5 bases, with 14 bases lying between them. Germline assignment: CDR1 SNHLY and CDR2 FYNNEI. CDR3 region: CASSGYGVRETQYF. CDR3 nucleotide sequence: TGTGCCAGCAGTGGCTACGGGGTCCGGGAGACCCAGTACTTC. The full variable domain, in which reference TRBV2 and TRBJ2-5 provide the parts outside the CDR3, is EPEVTQTPSHQVTQMGQEVILRCVPISNHLYFYWYRQILGQKVEFLVSFYNNEISEKSEIFDDQFSVERPDGSNFTLKIRSTKLEDSAMYFCASSGYGVRETQYFGPGTRLLVL.

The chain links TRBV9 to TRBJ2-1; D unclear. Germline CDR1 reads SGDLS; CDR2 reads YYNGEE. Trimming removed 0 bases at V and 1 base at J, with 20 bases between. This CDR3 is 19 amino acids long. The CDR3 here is CASSVEGERPTVSYNEQFF. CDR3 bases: TGTGCCAGCAGCGTAGAAGGTGAGAGACCGACCGTATCCTACAATGAGCAGTTCTTC.

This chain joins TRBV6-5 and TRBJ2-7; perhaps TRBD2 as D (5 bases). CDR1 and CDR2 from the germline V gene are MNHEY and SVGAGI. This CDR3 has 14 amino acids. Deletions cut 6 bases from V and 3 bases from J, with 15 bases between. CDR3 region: CASSPTKGRYEQYF. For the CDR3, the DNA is TGTGCCAGCAGCCCGACTAAGGGCCGCTACGAGCAGTACTTC.

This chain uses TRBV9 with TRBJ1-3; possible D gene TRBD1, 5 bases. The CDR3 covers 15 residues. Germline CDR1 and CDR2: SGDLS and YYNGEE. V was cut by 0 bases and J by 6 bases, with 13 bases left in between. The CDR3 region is CASSVAEGWLNTIYF. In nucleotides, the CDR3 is TGTGCCAGCAGCGTAGCTGAGGGGTGGCTAAACACCATATATTTT.

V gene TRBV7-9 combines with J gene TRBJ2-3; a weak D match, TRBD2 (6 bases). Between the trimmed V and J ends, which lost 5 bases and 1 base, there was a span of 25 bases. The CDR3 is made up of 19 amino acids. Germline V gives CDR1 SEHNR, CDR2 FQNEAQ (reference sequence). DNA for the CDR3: TGTGCCAGCAGCACCCGGACATTTATACGGGAGAGGGGCACAGATACGCAGTATTTT. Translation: CASSTRTFIRERGTDTQYF.

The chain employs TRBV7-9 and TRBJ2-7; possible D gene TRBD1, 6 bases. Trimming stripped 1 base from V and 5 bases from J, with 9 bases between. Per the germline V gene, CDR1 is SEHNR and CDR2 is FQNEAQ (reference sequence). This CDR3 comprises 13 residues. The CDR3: CASSLGSGDEQYF. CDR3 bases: TGTGCCAGCAGCTTAGGGTCAGGGGACGAGCAGTACTTC.

DNA for the CDR3: TGTGCCAGCAGCTCGCTGGCAAATGAAAAACTGTTTTTT. Protein sequence: CASSSLANEKLFF. The chain couples TRBV7-2 to TRBJ1-4; no reliable D call. The CDR3 has 13 residues. CDR1 is SGHTA and CDR2 is FQGNSA in the germline V gene. V shed 4 bases and J shed 5 bases, with 8 bases lying between them.

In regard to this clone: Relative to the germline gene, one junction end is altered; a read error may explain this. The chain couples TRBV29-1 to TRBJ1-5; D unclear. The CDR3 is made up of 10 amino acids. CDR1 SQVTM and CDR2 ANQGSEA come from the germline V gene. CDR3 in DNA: TGCAGCCCCTTAGAATCAGCCCCAGCATTT. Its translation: CSPLESAPAF.

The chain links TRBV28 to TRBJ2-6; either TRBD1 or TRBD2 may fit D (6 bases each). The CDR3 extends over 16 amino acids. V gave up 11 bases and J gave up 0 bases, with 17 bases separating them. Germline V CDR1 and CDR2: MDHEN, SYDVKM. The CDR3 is CACRGQASSGANVLTF. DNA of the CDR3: TGTGCCTGCCGGGGGCAGGCGAGCTCTGGGGCCAACGTCCTGACTTTC.

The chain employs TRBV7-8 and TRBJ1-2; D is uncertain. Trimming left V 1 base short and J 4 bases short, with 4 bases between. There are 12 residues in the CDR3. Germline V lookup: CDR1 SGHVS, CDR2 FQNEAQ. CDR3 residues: CASSLGGYGYTF. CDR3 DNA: TGTGCCAGCAGCTTAGGAGGCTATGGCTACACCTTC.

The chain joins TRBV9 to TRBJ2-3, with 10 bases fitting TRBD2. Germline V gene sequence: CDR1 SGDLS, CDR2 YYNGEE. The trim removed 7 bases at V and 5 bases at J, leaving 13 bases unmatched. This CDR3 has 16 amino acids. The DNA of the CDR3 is TGTGCCAGCGCCAGGGGGGCTAGCGGGAGCGGAGATACGCAGTATTTT. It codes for CASARGASGSGDTQYF.

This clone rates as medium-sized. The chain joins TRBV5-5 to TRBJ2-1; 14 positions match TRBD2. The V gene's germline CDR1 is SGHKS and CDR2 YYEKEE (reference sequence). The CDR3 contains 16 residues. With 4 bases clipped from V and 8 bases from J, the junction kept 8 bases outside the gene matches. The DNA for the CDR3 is TGTGCCAGCAGCGCCGGGACTAGCGGGAGTGGGGATGAGCAGTTCTTC. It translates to CASSAGTSGSGDEQFF.

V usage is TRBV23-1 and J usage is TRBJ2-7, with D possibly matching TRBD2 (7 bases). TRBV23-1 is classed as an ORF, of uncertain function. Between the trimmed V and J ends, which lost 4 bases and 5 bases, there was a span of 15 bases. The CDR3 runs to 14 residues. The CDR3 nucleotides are TGCGCCAGCAGTCCCCGGGGGGCCCGGAACGAGCAGTACTTC. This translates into CASSPRGARNEQYF.

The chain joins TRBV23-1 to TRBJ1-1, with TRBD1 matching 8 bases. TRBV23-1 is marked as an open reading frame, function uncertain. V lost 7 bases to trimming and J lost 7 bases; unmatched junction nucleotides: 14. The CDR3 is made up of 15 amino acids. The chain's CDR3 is CASTSGGPERGEAFF. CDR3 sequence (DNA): TGCGCCAGCACCTCAGGGGGCCCCGAGAGGGGTGAAGCTTTCTTT.

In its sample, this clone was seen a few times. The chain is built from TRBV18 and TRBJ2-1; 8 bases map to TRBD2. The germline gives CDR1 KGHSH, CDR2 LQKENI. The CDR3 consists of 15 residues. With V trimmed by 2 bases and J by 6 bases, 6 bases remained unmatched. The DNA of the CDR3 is TGTGCCAGCTCACCAGAAGATAGCGGGATCAATGAGCAGTTCTTC. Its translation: CASSPEDSGINEQFF.

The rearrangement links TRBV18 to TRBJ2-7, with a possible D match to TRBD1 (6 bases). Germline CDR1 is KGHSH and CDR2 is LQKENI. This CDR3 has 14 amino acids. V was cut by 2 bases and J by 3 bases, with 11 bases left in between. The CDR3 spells CASSPKVGGYEQYF. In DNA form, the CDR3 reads TGTGCCAGCTCACCAAAGGTAGGGGGCTACGAGCAGTACTTC.

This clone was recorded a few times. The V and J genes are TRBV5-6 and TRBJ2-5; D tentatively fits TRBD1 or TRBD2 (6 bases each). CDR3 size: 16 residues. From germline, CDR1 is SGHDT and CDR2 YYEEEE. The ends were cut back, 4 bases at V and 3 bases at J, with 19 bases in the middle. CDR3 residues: CASSTGTDPEEETQYF. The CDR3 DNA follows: TGTGCCAGCAGCACAGGGACTGACCCGGAAGAAGAGACCCAGTACTTC.

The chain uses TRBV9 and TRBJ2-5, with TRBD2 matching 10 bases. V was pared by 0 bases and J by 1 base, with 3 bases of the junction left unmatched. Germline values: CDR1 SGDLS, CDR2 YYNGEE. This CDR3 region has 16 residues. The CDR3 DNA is TGTGCCAGCAGCGTAGTGGCTAGCGGGGGCCAAGAGACCCAGTACTTC. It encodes CASSVVASGGQETQYF.

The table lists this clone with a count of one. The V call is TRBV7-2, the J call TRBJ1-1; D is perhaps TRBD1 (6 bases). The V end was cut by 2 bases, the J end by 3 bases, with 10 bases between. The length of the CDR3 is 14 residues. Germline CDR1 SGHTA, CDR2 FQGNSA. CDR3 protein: CASSLMGADTEAFF. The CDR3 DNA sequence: TGTGCCAGCAGCTTAATGGGGGCGGACACTGAAGCTTTCTTT.

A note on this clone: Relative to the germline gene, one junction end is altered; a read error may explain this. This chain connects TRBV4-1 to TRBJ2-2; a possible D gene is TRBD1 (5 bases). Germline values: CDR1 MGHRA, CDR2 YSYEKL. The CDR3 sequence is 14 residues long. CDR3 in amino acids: CASRVGRNTGELFF. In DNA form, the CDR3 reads TGTGCCAGCAGGGTCGGCAGAAACACCGGGGAGCTGTTTTTT.

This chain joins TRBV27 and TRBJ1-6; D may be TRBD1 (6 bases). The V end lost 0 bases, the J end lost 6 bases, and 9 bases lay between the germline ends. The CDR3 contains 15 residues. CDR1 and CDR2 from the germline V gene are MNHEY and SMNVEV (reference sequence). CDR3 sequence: CASSLSGGGNSPLHF. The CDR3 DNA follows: TGTGCCAGCAGTTTATCCGGGGGCGGTAATTCACCCCTCCACTTT.

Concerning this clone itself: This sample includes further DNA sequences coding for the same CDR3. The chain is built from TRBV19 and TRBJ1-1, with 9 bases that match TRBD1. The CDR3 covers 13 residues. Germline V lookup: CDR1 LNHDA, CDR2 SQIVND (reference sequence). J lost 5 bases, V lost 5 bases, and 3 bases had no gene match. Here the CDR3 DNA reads TGTGCCAGTAGTCGGACAGGGGCGACTGAAGCTTTCTTT. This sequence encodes CASSRTGATEAFF.